The 7 T cell receptor beta chains below all came from one sample that was sequenced in a study of blood T cells in healthy people across ages (dated by TCRdb to the mid-2010s). Library method: 5' RACE. Instrument used: Illumina HiSeq 2500. A second PCR of about 7 to 12 cycles was performed with a sample-barcoded 5' primer and a J-beta primer mix. The public sequencing data were trimmed at Q25 with fastp and processed into clonotypes with MiXCR by TCRdb, which kept only in-frame beta chains. Entries that share a CDR3 protein sequence are merged under the most common genes and DNA. This sample comprises some 1.6 million distinct CDR3 sequences, roughly a third of them detected only once. Of the sample, about 11% is held by the ten largest clones. The source material was blood. The receptors originated from a woman under 40 in good health.

This rearrangement joins TRBV10-2 to TRBJ1-5; no clear D gene. Germline CDR1 reads WSHSY; CDR2 reads SAAADI. The length of the CDR3 is 14 residues. Deletions cut 0 bases from V and 2 bases from J, with 5 bases between. This CDR3 is CASSESWGNQPQHF. The CDR3 nucleotides read TGCGCCAGCAGTGAGTCGTGGGGCAATCAGCCCCAGCATTTT.

This clonotype turned up a few times. CDR3 nucleotide sequence: TGTGCCAGCAGTTTAGACGGACTAGCTTACTCCACAGATACGCAGTATTTT. Protein product: CASSLDGLAYSTDTQYF. This chain uses TRBV12-3 or TRBV12-4 with TRBJ2-3, with 8 bases matching TRBD2. The CDR3 covers 17 residues. Trimming took 1 base from V and 2 from J; bases not matched to a gene: 8.

This clonotype was seen more than once but under ten times. V is TRBV2 and J is TRBJ1-5; D call uncertain. Trimming cost V 4 bases and J 0 bases, with 7 bases left between them. CDR1 SNHLY and CDR2 FYNNEI come from the germline V gene. The length of the CDR3 is 14 residues. CDR3 coding DNA: TGTGCCAGCAGTGCGGCTTTTAGCAATCAGCCCCAGCATTTT. It encodes CASSAAFSNQPQHF.

The V call is TRBV4-2, the J call TRBJ1-4; D possibly corresponds to TRBD1 (5 bases). V was pared by 1 base and J by 5 bases, with 11 bases between. Germline assignment: CDR1 LGHNA and CDR2 YNFKEQ. There are 15 residues in the CDR3. The CDR3 spells CASSQGQQQNEKLFF. The CDR3 DNA reads as TGTGCCAGCAGCCAAGGACAGCAACAAAATGAAAAACTGTTTTTT.

This clonotype was detected only a few times. V usage is TRBV4-2 and J usage is TRBJ1-5; a weak D match, TRBD1 (5 bases). Germline V CDR1 and CDR2: LGHNA, YNFKEQ. This CDR3 region has 16 residues. V lost 4 bases to trimming and J lost 2 bases, with 15 bases between them. CDR3 loop: CASSLTGLGGNQPQHF. The CDR3 bases are TGTGCCAGCAGCCTCACAGGACTCGGGGGCAATCAGCCCCAGCATTTT.

With regard to this clonotype: A much larger clone lies a single base off, so this may be a read error. The chain recombines TRBV10-3 with TRBJ2-1, with 8 positions matching TRBD2. With 2 bases clipped from V and 8 bases from J, the junction kept 20 bases outside the gene matches. There are 19 residues in the CDR3. Germline V gene lookup returns CDR1 ENHRY and CDR2 SYGVKD. The CDR3 nucleotides are TGTGCCATCAGTGAGAGGAGGAACCAGCGGGGGCCCCGATGGGATGAGCAGTTCTTC. Its protein is CAISERRNQRGPRWDEQFF.

This clonotype was seen repeatedly, ten times or more. The gene calls are TRBV7-2 and TRBJ2-7; D is uncertain. This CDR3 is 14 amino acids long. Germline V gene sequence: CDR1 SGHTA, CDR2 FQGNSA. V was clipped by 5 bases and J by 1 base, with 12 bases between them. CDR3 bases: TGTGCCAGCAGCAGAAGGGCCAGTTCCTACGAGCAGTACTTC. Translating gives CASSRRASSYEQYF.